The 22 T cell receptor beta chains presented below share a single source sample, sequenced in a study of blood T cell repertoires in COVID-19. Profiling relied on immunoSEQ multiplex PCR, and the TCRdb table lists in-frame clones only, not all of them. Of 190,000 or so clones listed, about 90% are singletons. The sequenced sample consisted of peripheral blood. These receptors were collected from a man aged 50-60 years with acute or convalescent COVID-19.

The genes are TRBV6-6 and TRBJ1-1; a possible D gene is TRBD1 (6 bases). Trimming cost V 2 bases and J 0 bases, with 10 bases left between them. The germline gives CDR1 MNHNY, CDR2 SVGAGI (reference sequence). The CDR3 runs 15 residues. As DNA, the CDR3 is TGTGCCAGCAGTTACGCAGGGGCGGTGAACACTGAAGCTTTCTTT. This translates into CASSYAGAVNTEAFF.

The rearrangement uses TRBV19 and TRBJ2-7; 9 bases map to TRBD1. Germline CDR1 and CDR2: LNHDA and SQIVND (reference sequence). J was trimmed by 6 bases and V by 4 bases; bases with no gene match: 7. The CDR3 covers 14 residues. The CDR3 here is CASSRTGEFGEQYF. As DNA, the CDR3 is TGTGCCAGTAGTAGGACAGGGGAATTCGGCGAGCAGTACTTC.

The genes are TRBV5-6 and TRBJ2-7; D unresolved. CDR3 length: 16 residues. Germline assignment: CDR1 SGHDT and CDR2 YYEEEE. The germline V and J ends were trimmed by 4 bases and 5 bases, with 22 bases remaining between them. The DNA for the CDR3 is TGTGCCAGCAGCGGTGCCACTACCTACCCCCGGGACGAGCAGTACTTC. Encoded protein: CASSGATTYPRDEQYF.

V usage is TRBV25-1 and J usage is TRBJ2-5; 9 nucleotides align to TRBD1. Trimming removed 6 bases from V and 2 bases from J; junction bases left unmatched: 4. Germline V gene sequence: CDR1 MGHDK, CDR2 SYGVNS. CDR3 length equals 14 residues. This CDR3 reads CASRPGTGQETQYF. DNA for the CDR3: TGTGCCAGCAGGCCCGGGACAGGGCAAGAGACCCAGTACTTC.

In this sample, this clone turned up once. The chain couples TRBV28 to TRBJ1-4; 8 bases agree with TRBD1. The CDR3 runs to 15 residues. In germline, CDR1 is MDHEN, CDR2 SYDVKM. With V trimmed by 8 bases and J by 5 bases, 10 bases remained unmatched. The CDR3, as DNA: TGTGCCAGCCATGCAGGGGGCGCGGGAAATGAAAAACTGTTTTTT. Its translation: CASHAGGAGNEKLFF. Based on the CDR3 plus reference TRBV28 and TRBJ1-4, the full variable domain is DVKVTQSSRYLVKRTGEKVFLECVQDMDHENMFWYRQDPGLGLRLIYFSYDVKMKEKGDIPEGYSVSREKKERFSLILESASTNQTSMYLCASHAGGAGNEKLFFGSGTQLSVL.

This clone was detected once. The chain has TRBV27 and TRBJ1-2; D possibly corresponds to TRBD1 (5 bases). Trimming shortened V by 3 bases and J by 4 bases, and 9 bases separated the two germline ends. The germline gives CDR1 MNHEY, CDR2 SMNVEV (reference sequence). The CDR3 is 13 residues long. Here the CDR3 reads CASSLAGFYGYTF. The CDR3 region has the DNA TGTGCCAGCAGTTTGGCAGGGTTCTATGGCTACACCTTC.

The CDR3 DNA reads as TGTGCCACCAGCCGACCCGGGACAGATAATCAGCCCCAGCATTTT. Its translation: CATSRPGTDNQPQHF. The chain employs TRBV15 and TRBJ1-5; TRBD1 matches at 7 bases. This CDR3 spans 15 amino acids. Germline V gives CDR1 LNHNV, CDR2 YYDKDF (reference sequence). V lost 5 bases and J lost 4; bases outside the gene matches: 8. The whole variable domain, filled in from reference TRBV15 and TRBJ1-5, reads DAMVIQNPRYQVTQFGKPVTLSCSQTLNHNVMYWYQQKSSQAPKLLFHYYDKDFNNEADTPDNFQSRRPNTSFCFLDIRSPGLGDTAMYLCATSRPGTDNQPQHFGDGTRLSIL.

The chain employs TRBV27 and TRBJ1-1, with TRBD1 as a possible D gene (5 bases). CDR1 is MNHEY and CDR2 is SMNVEV in the germline V gene (reference sequence). CDR3 length: 15 residues. Trimming left V 8 bases short and J 1 base short, with 17 bases between. The CDR3 protein is CASAVQGVRNTEAFF. CDR3 nucleotide sequence: TGTGCCAGCGCCGTCCAGGGTGTTAGGAACACTGAAGCTTTCTTT.

This clone was observed a single time. The gene calls are TRBV13 and TRBJ1-2; TRBD1 is a possible D gene (5 bases). V was clipped by 5 bases and J by 3 bases, with 7 bases between them. The CDR3 is made up of 12 amino acids. Germline V gene lookup returns CDR1 PRHDT and CDR2 FYEKMQ (reference sequence). The CDR3 coding sequence is TGTGCCAGCAGCCCACAGGACTATGGCTACACCTTC. Residues: CASSPQDYGYTF.

The V call is TRBV6-4, the J call TRBJ2-2; possible D gene TRBD1, 6 bases. V lost 7 bases, J lost 0 bases, and 6 bases lay in between. This CDR3 spans 13 amino acids. Germline-derived CDR1 and CDR2 are MRHNA and SNTAGT. CDR3 DNA: TGTGCCAGCAAGGGGGCGAACACCGGGGAGCTGTTTTTT. This sequence encodes CASKGANTGELFF.

The V call is TRBV12-3 or TRBV12-4, the J call TRBJ2-1; D remains ambiguous. With 4 bases removed from V and 8 bases from J, the gap between germline ends came to 6 bases. This CDR3 comprises 11 residues. CDR3 sequence: CASSSWHEQFF. DNA of the CDR3: TGTGCCAGCAGTTCATGGCATGAGCAGTTCTTC.

V is TRBV10-3 and J is TRBJ2-3; 7 positions agree with TRBD2. This CDR3 is built from 14 residues. The junction had 7 bases not matched to a gene; V was cut back by 6 bases and J by 4 bases. Germline values: CDR1 ENHRY, CDR2 SYGVKD. CDR3 region: CAISQGGGADTQYF. In DNA form, the CDR3 reads TGTGCCATCAGCCAGGGTGGGGGGGCAGATACGCAGTATTTT.

This rearrangement joins TRBV4-3 to TRBJ1-2, with D tentatively TRBD1 (5 bases). The CDR3 is 16 residues long. The germline V gene encodes CDR1 LGHNA and CDR2 YSLEER. V was cut by 1 base and J by 4 bases, with 16 bases left in between. The chain's CDR3 is CASSQGISTAPYGYTF. The DNA of the CDR3 is TGCGCCAGCAGCCAAGGAATTTCGACAGCCCCCTATGGCTACACCTTC.

This chain joins TRBV28 and TRBJ2-7, with 8 bases matching TRBD1. Germline V CDR1 and CDR2: MDHEN, SYDVKM. CDR3 length equals 15 residues. Unmatched junction bases numbered 6, after V lost 5 bases and J lost 0 bases. Written as DNA, the CDR3 is TGTGCCAGCAGTGGGACAGGCCTGGGCTCCTACGAGCAGTACGTC. This translates into CASSGTGLGSYEQYV.

Notes on this clone: This same CDR3 is encoded by further DNA sequences in the sample. This sequence joins TRBV9 and TRBJ1-4; 7 positions agree with TRBD1. The CDR3 totals 15 residues. Per the germline V gene, CDR1 is SGDLS and CDR2 is YYNGEE. Unmatched junction bases numbered 3, after V lost 4 bases and J lost 0 bases. The CDR3 region is CASSPGTATNEKLFF. Written as DNA, the CDR3 is TGTGCCAGCAGCCCCGGGACAGCAACTAATGAAAAACTGTTTTTT.

This chain joins TRBV3-1 (or the pseudogene TRBV3-2) and TRBJ1-5, with D perhaps TRBD1 (5 bases). Trimming left V 4 bases short and J 0 bases short, with 7 bases between. Looked up from germline, CDR1 is LGHDT and CDR2 is YNNKEL (reference sequence). CDR3 length: 14 amino acids. CDR3 amino acids: CASSRGYSNQPQHF. Here the CDR3 DNA reads TGTGCCAGCAGCCGGGGCTATAGCAATCAGCCCCAGCATTTT.

This chain joins TRBV11-2 and TRBJ1-1; 8 positions match TRBD1. Germline CDR1 SGHAT, CDR2 FQNNGV. The trim removed 4 bases at V and 1 base at J, leaving 2 bases unmatched. The CDR3 is made up of 14 amino acids. For the CDR3, the DNA is TGTGCCAGCAGCTCCGGACAGGGGAACACTGAAGCTTTCTTT. It translates to CASSSGQGNTEAFF.

V is TRBV28 and J is TRBJ2-5, with D uncertain. Trimming pared 6 bases from V and 5 bases from J, leaving 13 bases between. CDR1 MDHEN and CDR2 SYDVKM come from the germline V gene. This CDR3 region has 13 residues. This CDR3 reads CASSTIGAETQYF. The CDR3 DNA sequence: TGTGCCAGCAGCACCATAGGAGCGGAGACCCAGTACTTC.

This clone occurred once. The chain recombines TRBV3-1 (or the pseudogene TRBV3-2) with TRBJ1-5; a weak D match, TRBD1 (5 bases). The V gene lost 4 bases and the J gene lost 4 bases, with 11 bases spanning the gap. The CDR3 is 14 amino acids. Germline-derived CDR1 and CDR2 are LGHDT and YNNKEL (reference sequence). The DNA of the CDR3 is TGTGCCAGCAGCCCCTTGGGGGGAAATCAGCCCCAGCATTTT. It is translated as CASSPLGGNQPQHF.

This chain links TRBV20-1 with TRBJ2-1; TRBD1 might be the D (6 bases). The CDR3 consists of 10 residues. CDR1 DFQATT and CDR2 SNEGSKA come from the germline V gene (reference sequence). The V end was cut by 8 bases, the J end by 6 bases, with 8 bases between. DNA for the CDR3: TGCAGTTCAGGGGTCAATGAGCAGTTCTTC. It specifies CSSGVNEQFF.

DNA of the CDR3: TGTGCCAGCAGCTCAGGAGAGGGCGGATCCCCTGAAGCTTTCTTT. Translated, it gives CASSSGEGGSPEAFF. The rearrangement joins TRBV11-1 to TRBJ1-1; D call uncertain. Germline loops: CDR1 SGHAT, CDR2 FQDESV (reference sequence). The V gene lost 4 bases and the J gene lost 6 bases, with 18 bases spanning the gap. The CDR3 is 15 residues long.

The chain couples TRBV19 to TRBJ1-1; D gene unclear. Germline lookup yields CDR1 LNHDA and CDR2 SQIVND (reference sequence). V was trimmed by 5 bases and J by 1 base, leaving 11 bases between them. This CDR3 contains 14 residues. The CDR3 DNA is TGTGCCAGTAGTGCCAGCCCAGGGAACACTGAAGCTTTCTTT. Amino acids: CASSASPGNTEAFF.